These 2 T cell receptor beta chains were sequenced from one sample in a study of low-dose radiotherapy and immunotherapy resistance in tumors. Both TCRalpha and TCRbeta chains were reverse transcribed with V-gene-specific primers. Amplification of TCRs used a constant-region primer and V-primer adapter for 15 to 25 PCR cycles. In TCRdb, the reads were re-called with MiXCR into one record per CDR3 protein. This table holds about 12,000 distinct CDR3 sequences, around 74% found once. Receptor source: a human donor with advanced metastatic prostate, ovarian, gallbladder or colorectal cancer (not recorded which). This table probably holds off-target reads from a library built for another chain.

The CDR3 DNA reads as TGTGCCAGCAGCCCGACAGGGGTATCCTACGAGCAGTACTTC. It codes for CASSPTGVSYEQYF. This chain uses TRBV28 with TRBJ2-7; TRBD1 matches at 8 bases. The CDR3 has 14 residues. Germline V gene sequence: CDR1 MDHEN, CDR2 SYDVKM. Germline trimming cut 6 bases from V and 1 base from J; bases unmatched to any gene: 5.

The chain uses TRBV27 and TRBJ2-7; 10 nucleotides line up with TRBD1. CDR3 size: 14 residues. From germline, CDR1 is MNHEY and CDR2 SMNVEV (reference sequence). V was clipped by 3 bases and J by 4 bases; unmatched bases: 3. The CDR3 bases are TGTGCCAGCAGTTTTGACAGGGGGCCATACGAGCAGTACTTC. As protein: CASSFDRGPYEQYF.